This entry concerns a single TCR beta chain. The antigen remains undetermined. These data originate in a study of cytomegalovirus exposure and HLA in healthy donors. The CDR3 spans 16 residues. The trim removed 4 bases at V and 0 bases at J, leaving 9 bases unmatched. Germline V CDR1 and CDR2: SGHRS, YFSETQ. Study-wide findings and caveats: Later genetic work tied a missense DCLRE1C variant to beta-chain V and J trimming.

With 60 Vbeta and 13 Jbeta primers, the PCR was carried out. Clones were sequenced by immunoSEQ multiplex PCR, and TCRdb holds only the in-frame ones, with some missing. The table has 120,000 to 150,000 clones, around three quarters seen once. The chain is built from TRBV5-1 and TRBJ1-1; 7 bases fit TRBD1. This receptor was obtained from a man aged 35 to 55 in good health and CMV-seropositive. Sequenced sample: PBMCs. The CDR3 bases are TGCGCCAGCAGCGATCATCCGGGACAGATGAACACTGAAGCTTTCTTT. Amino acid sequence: CASSDHPGQMNTEAFF. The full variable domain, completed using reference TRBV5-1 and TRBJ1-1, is KAGVTQTPRYLIKTRGQQVTLSCSPISGHRSVSWYQQTPGQGLQFLFEYFSETQRNKGNFPGRFSGRQFSNSRSEMNVSTLELGDSALYLCASSDHPGQMNTEAFFGQGTRLTVV.